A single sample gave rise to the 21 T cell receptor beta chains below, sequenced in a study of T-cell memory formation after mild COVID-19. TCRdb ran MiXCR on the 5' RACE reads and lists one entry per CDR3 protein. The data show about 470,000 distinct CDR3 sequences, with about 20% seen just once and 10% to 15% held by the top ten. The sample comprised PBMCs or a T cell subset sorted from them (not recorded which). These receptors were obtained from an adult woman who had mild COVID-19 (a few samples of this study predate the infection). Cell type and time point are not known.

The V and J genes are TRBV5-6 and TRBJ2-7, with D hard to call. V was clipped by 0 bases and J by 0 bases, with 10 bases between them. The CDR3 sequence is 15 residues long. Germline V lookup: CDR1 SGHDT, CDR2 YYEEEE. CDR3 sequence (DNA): TGTGCCAGCAGCTTGGCCCAGCGACCCTCCTACGAGCAGTACTTC. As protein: CASSLAQRPSYEQYF. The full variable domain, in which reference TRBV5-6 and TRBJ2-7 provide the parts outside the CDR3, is DAGVTQSPTHLIKTRGQQVTLRCSPKSGHDTVSWYQQALGQGPQFIFQYYEEEERQRGNFPDRFSGHQFPNYSSELNVNALLLGDSALYLCASSLAQRPSYEQYFGPGTRLTVT.

CDR3 amino acids: CASRHRSRGANVLTF. DNA of the CDR3: TGTGCCAGCAGACACAGGAGCCGCGGGGCCAACGTCCTGACTTTC. This chain links TRBV5-8 with TRBJ2-6, with D possibly matching TRBD1 (5 bases). Germline lookup yields CDR1 SGHTS and CDR2 YDEGEE. V was trimmed by 5 bases and J by 4 bases, leaving 13 bases between them. This CDR3 has 15 residues.

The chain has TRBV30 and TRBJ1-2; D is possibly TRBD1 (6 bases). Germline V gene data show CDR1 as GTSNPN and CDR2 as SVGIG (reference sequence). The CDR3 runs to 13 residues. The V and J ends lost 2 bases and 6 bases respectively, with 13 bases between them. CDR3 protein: CAWSRGHGDGYTF. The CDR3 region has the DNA TGTGCCTGGAGTAGGGGACACGGGGATGGCTACACCTTC.

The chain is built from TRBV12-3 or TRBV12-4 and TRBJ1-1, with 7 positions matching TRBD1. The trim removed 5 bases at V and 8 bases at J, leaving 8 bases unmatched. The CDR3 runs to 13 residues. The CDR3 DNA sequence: TGTGCCAGCAGTCATAACAGGGGATCAGAAGCTTTCTTT. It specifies CASSHNRGSEAFF.

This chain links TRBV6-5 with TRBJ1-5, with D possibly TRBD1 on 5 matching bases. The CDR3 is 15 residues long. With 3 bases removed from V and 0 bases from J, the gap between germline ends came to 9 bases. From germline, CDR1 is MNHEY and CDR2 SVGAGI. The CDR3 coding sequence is TGTGCCAGCAGTTATAGACAGAATAGCAATCAGCCCCAGCATTTT. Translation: CASSYRQNSNQPQHF.

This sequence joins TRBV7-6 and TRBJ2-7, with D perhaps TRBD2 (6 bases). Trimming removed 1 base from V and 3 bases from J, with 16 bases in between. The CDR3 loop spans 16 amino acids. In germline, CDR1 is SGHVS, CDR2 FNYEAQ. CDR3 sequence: CASSLGGTPQGYEQYF. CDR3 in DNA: TGTGCCAGCAGCTTAGGCGGGACTCCCCAAGGCTACGAGCAGTACTTC.

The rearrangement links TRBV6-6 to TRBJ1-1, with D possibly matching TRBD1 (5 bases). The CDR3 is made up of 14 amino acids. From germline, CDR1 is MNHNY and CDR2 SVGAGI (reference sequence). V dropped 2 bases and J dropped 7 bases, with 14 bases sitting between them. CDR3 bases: TGTGCCAGCAGTTACACCAACGGGGCGTTTGAAGCTTTCTTT. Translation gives CASSYTNGAFEAFF.

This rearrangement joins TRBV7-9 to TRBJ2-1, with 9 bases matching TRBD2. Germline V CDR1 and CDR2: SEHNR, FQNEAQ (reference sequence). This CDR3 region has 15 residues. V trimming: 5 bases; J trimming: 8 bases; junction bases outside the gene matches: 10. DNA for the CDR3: TGTGCCAGCAGCCCGGGACTAGCTGATAGGCATGAGCAGTTCTTC. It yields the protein CASSPGLADRHEQFF. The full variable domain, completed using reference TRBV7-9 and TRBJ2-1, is DTGVSQNPRHKITKRGQNVTFRCDPISEHNRLYWYRQTLGQGPEFLTYFQNEAQLEKSRLLSDRFSAERPKGSFSTLEIQRTEQGDSAMYLCASSPGLADRHEQFFGPGTRLTVL.

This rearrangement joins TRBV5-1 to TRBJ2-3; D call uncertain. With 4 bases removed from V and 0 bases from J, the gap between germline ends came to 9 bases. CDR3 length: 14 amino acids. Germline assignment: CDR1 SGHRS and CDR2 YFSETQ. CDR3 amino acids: CASSHWSSTDTQYF. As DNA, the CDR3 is TGCGCCAGCAGCCACTGGTCCAGCACAGATACGCAGTATTTT.

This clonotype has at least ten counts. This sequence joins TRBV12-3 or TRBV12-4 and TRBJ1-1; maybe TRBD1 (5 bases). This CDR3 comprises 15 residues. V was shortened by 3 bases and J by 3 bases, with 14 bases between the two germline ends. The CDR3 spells CASSLGWGGDTEAFF. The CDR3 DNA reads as TGTGCCAGCAGTTTGGGCTGGGGGGGGGACACTGAAGCTTTCTTT.

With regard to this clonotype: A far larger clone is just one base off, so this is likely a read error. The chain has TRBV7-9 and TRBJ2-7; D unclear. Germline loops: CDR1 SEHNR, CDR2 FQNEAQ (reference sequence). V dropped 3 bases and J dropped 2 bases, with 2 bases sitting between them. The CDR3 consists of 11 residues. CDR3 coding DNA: TGTGCCAGCAGCTTCCCCTACGAGCAGTACTTC. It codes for CASSFPYEQYF.

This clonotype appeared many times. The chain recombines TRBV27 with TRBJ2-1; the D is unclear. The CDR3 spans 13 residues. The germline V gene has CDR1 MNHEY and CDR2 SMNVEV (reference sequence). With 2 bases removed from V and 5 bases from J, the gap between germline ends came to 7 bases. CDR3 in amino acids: CASSLVGNNEQFF. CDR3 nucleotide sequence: TGTGCCAGCAGTTTAGTAGGCAACAATGAGCAGTTCTTC.

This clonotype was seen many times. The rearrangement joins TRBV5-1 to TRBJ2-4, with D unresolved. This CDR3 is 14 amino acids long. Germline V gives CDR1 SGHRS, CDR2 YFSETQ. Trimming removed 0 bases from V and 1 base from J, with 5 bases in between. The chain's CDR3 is CASSLAEAKNIQYF. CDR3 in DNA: TGCGCCAGCAGCTTGGCCGAGGCCAAAAACATTCAGTACTTC. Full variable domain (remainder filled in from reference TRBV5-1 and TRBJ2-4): KAGVTQTPRYLIKTRGQQVTLSCSPISGHRSVSWYQQTPGQGLQFLFEYFSETQRNKGNFPGRFSGRQFSNSRSEMNVSTLELGDSALYLCASSLAEAKNIQYFGAGTRLSVL.

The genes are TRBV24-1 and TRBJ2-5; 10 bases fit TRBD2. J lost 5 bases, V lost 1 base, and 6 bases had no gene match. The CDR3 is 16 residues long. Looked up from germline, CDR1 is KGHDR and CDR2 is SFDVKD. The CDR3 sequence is CATSDFSLAGVETQYF. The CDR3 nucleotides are TGTGCCACCAGTGATTTTAGCCTAGCGGGGGTGGAGACCCAGTACTTC.

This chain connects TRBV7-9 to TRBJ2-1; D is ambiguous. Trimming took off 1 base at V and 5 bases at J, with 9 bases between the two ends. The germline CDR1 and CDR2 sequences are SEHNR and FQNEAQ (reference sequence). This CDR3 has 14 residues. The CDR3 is CASSLESFNNEQFF. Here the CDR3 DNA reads TGTGCCAGCAGCTTAGAATCCTTCAACAATGAGCAGTTCTTC.

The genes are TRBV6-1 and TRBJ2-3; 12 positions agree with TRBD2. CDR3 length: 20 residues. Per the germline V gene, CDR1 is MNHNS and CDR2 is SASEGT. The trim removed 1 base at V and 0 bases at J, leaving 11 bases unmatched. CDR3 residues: CASSEEPLAGGHTSTDTQYF. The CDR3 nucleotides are TGTGCCAGCAGTGAAGAACCCCTAGCGGGGGGGCATACGAGCACAGATACGCAGTATTTT.

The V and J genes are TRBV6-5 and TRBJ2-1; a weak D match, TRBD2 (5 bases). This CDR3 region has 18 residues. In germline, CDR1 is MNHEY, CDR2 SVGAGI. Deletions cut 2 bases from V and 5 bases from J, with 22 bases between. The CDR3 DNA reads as TGTGCCAGCAGTTACGCATCGTTGGTCGGGGTCGCCGACAATGAGCAGTTCTTC. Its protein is CASSYASLVGVADNEQFF.

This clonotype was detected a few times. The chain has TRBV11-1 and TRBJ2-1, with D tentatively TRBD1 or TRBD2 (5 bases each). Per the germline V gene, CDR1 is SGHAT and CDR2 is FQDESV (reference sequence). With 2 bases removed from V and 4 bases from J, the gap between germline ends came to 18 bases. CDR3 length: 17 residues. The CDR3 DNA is TGTGCCAGCAGCTTATCGTCGTGGGGGATTGGGTACAATGAGCAGTTCTTC. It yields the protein CASSLSSWGIGYNEQFF.

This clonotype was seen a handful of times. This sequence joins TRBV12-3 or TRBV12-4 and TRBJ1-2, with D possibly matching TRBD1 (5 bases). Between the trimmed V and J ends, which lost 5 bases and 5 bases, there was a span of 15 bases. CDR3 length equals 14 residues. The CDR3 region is CASSPTGLIYGYTF. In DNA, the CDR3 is TGTGCCAGCAGTCCTACGGGACTAATTTATGGCTACACCTTC.

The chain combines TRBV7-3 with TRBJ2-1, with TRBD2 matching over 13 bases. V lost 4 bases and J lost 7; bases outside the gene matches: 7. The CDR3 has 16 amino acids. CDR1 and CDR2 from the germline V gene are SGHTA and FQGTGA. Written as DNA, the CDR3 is TGTGCCAGCAGCTATGGCACTAGCGGGGGGGCAAATGAGCAGTTCTTC. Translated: CASSYGTSGGANEQFF.

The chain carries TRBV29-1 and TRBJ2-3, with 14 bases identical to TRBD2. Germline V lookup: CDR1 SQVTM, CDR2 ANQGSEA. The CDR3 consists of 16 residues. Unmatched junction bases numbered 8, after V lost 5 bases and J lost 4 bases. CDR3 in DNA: TGCAGCGTTCGTGGGGGACTAGCGGGAGTGGCAGATACGCAGTATTTT. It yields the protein CSVRGGLAGVADTQYF.